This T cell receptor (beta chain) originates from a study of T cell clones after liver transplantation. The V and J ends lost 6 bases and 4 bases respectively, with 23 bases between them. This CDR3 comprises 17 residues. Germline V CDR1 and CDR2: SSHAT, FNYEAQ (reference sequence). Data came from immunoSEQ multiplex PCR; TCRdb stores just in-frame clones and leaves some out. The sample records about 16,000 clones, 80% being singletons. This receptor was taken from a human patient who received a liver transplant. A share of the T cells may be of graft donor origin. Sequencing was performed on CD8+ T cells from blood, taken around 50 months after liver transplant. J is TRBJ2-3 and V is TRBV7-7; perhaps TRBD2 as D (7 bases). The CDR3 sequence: CASSSEIWTAGSDTQYF. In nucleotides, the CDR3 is TGTGCCAGCAGTTCCGAAATCTGGACAGCGGGGTCAGATACGCAGTATTTT.